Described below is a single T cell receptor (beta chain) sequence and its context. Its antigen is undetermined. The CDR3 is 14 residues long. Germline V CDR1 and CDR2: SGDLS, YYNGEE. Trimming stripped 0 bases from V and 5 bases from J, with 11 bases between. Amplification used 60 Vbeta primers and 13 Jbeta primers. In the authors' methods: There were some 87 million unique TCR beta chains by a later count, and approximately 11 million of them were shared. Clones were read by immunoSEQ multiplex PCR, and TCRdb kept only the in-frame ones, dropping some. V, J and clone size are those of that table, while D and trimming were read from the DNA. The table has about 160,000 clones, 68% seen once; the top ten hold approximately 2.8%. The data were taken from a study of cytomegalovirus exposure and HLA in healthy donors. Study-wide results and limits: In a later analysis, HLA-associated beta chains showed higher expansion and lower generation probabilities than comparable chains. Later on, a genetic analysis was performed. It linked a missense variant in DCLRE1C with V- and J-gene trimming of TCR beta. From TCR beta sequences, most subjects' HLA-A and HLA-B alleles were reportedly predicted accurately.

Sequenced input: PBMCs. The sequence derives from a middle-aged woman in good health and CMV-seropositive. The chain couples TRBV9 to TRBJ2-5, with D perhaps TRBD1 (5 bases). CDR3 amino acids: CASSVAGQSETQYF. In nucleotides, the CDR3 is TGTGCCAGCAGCGTAGCTGGACAATCCGAGACCCAGTACTTC.